This T cell receptor beta chain was sequenced during a study of graft-versus-host responses after intestinal transplantation. In regard to this clone: Its antigen is not identified.

Clones were read by immunoSEQ multiplex PCR, and TCRdb kept only the in-frame ones, dropping some. The repertoire holds over 100,000 clones, roughly nine tenths seen once, with about 0.25% in the top ten. CDR1 and CDR2 from the germline V gene are SEHNR and FQNEAQ (reference sequence). Trimming cost V 0 bases and J 0 bases, with 9 bases left between them. This CDR3 has 16 residues. The input for sequencing was unstimulated CD4+ T cells sorted from spleen or lymph node cells, taken before transplant. This chain uses TRBV7-9 with TRBJ1-5, with TRBD1 as a possible D gene (6 bases). This receptor was taken from a human donor who was the organ donor for an intestinal transplant. The DNA of the CDR3 is TGTGCCAGCAGCTTAGCCAGGGACATTAGCAATCAGCCCCAGCATTTT. It codes for CASSLARDISNQPQHF. The whole variable domain, filled in from reference TRBV7-9 and TRBJ1-5, reads DTGVSQNPRHKITKRGQNVTFRCDPISEHNRLYWYRQTLGQGPEFLTYFQNEAQLEKSRLLSDRFSAERPKGSFSTLEIQRTEQGDSAMYLCASSLARDISNQPQHFGDGTRLSIL.